The rows below give T cell receptor beta chains drawn from one sample of a study of beta chain features in type 1 diabetes. Repertoires were generated with immunoSEQ multiplex PCR, while TCRdb's copy carries only in-frame clones and drops some. Seen here are some 360,000 clones, around a fifth observed once, and the top ten hold roughly 0.045%. The sequencing input was naive CD4+ T cells from blood. These receptors were taken from a woman aged 18-29 years in good health. Each CDR3 is given with its conserved first and last residue. Each record gives: V gene, clone size, J gene, D gene, CDR3 DNA, CDR3 protein. The D gene is left open where the match is weak. Clone size is shown for a subset of rows, as once, few, many or a class of expanded clone.

V: TRBV6-5
size: .
J: TRBJ2-3
D: TRBD2
DNA: TGTGCCAGCAGTTACTCGGGACTAGCGGGAGGTGATACGCAGTATTTT
CDR3: CASSYSGLAGGDTQYF

V: TRBV2
size: .
J: TRBJ2-7
D: TRBD2
DNA: TGTGCCAGCGGCGGACTAGCGGGGGGGTACGAGCAGTACTTC
CDR3: CASGGLAGGYEQYF

V: TRBV7-2
size: few
J: TRBJ2-3
D: .
DNA: TGTGCCAGCAGCCCCTACCCGGATACGCAGTATTTT
CDR3: CASSPYPDTQYF

V: TRBV18
size: few
J: TRBJ1-5
D: TRBD1
DNA: TGTGCCAGCTCACCGGGGACAGGGGATCAGCCCCAGCATTTT
CDR3: CASSPGTGDQPQHF

V: TRBV5-1
size: .
J: TRBJ2-1
D: .
DNA: TGCGCCAGCAGCTTTGGCTTGACGGGCAATGAGCAGTTCTTC
CDR3: CASSFGLTGNEQFF

V: TRBV19
size: .
J: TRBJ1-5
D: .
DNA: TGTGCCAGTGGTGAACGGAGAAATCAGCCCCAGCATTTT
CDR3: CASGERRNQPQHF

V: TRBV30
size: few
J: TRBJ2-3
D: TRBD1
DNA: TGTGCCTGGACCGACAGGGGCCCTGTAAGAACAGATACGCAGTATTTT
CDR3: CAWTDRGPVRTDTQYF

V: TRBV2
size: .
J: TRBJ1-1
D: TRBD1
DNA: TGTGCCAGCAGGGGACAGGCCAACACTGAAGCTTTCTTT
CDR3: CASRGQANTEAFF

V: TRBV5-1
size: few
J: TRBJ2-1
D: TRBD2
DNA: TGCGCCAGCAGCTCTACTAGCGGGAGGGGGTACGGAAATGAGCAGTTCTTC
CDR3: CASSSTSGRGYGNEQFF

V: TRBV7-9
size: few
J: TRBJ1-2
D: TRBD1
DNA: TGTGCCAGCAGCCCTGGACAGGGGGGGTATGGCTACACCTTC
CDR3: CASSPGQGGYGYTF

V: TRBV5-1
size: .
J: TRBJ1-1
D: .
DNA: TGCGCCAGCAGGAGGTTCGACACTGAAGCTTTCTTT
CDR3: CASRRFDTEAFF

V: TRBV11-2
size: few
J: TRBJ2-2
D: .
DNA: TGTGCCAGCAGCTCCCCACTTGCGAGGGAGCTGTTTTTT
CDR3: CASSSPLARELFF

V: TRBV30
size: .
J: TRBJ2-1
D: .
DNA: TGTGCCTGGGGCACCGATCTACTAGTCAATGAGCAGTTCTTC
CDR3: CAWGTDLLVNEQFF

V: TRBV7-2
size: .
J: TRBJ1-5
D: .
DNA: TGTGCCAGCAGCTTATCTGGGCAGGGAAATCAGCCCCAGCATTTT
CDR3: CASSLSGQGNQPQHF

V: TRBV2
size: .
J: TRBJ2-3
D: .
DNA: TGTGCCAGCAGAAGCTGGCCAGGGCCAGATACGCAGTATTTT
CDR3: CASRSWPGPDTQYF

V: TRBV15
size: few
J: TRBJ2-2
D: .
DNA: TGTGCCACCCGCGGGTACACCGGGGAGCTGTTTTTT
CDR3: CATRGYTGELFF

V: TRBV4-1
size: .
J: TRBJ1-1
D: .
DNA: TGCGCCAGCAGCCCGGCAGGGAATACTGAAGCTTTCTTT
CDR3: CASSPAGNTEAFF

V: TRBV9
size: .
J: TRBJ2-7
D: TRBD2
DNA: TGTGCCAGCAGCGTATCCCCTAGCGGCTCCTACGAGCAGTACTTC
CDR3: CASSVSPSGSYEQYF

V: TRBV4-3
size: few
J: TRBJ2-1
D: .
DNA: TGCGCCAGCAGCCAAGAAGGGGGAACAGGGAGCTCCTACAATGAGCAGTTCTTC
CDR3: CASSQEGGTGSSYNEQFF

V: TRBV30
size: .
J: TRBJ1-1
D: .
DNA: TGTGCCTGGAGTGTAGCCCAGAACACTGAAGCTTTCTTT
CDR3: CAWSVAQNTEAFF

V: TRBV5-1
size: few
J: TRBJ1-1
D: .
DNA: TGCGCCAGCAGCTTGGGTGGCAGGGAGAACACTGAAGCTTTCTTT
CDR3: CASSLGGRENTEAFF

V: TRBV21-1
size: .
J: TRBJ2-7
D: .
DNA: TGTGCCAGCAGCAAAGGGGCGGGAGACGAGCAGTACTTC
CDR3: CASSKGAGDEQYF

V: TRBV27
size: few
J: TRBJ2-3
D: .
DNA: TGTGCCAGCAAGTTTGCCGGGACAGATACGCAGTATTTT
CDR3: CASKFAGTDTQYF

V: TRBV2
size: few
J: TRBJ2-3
D: TRBD1
DNA: TGTGCCAGCGGGCGACAGGGACAACAATCAGATACGCAGTATTTT
CDR3: CASGRQGQQSDTQYF

V: TRBV7-2
size: few
J: TRBJ1-5
D: TRBD1
DNA: TGTGCCAGCAGCTCTCACGGGACAGGGAATGGAAAGCCCCAGCATTTT
CDR3: CASSSHGTGNGKPQHF

V: TRBV14
size: few
J: TRBJ1-2
D: .
DNA: TGTGCCAGCAGCCAATTCATGCAGGGCGATGGCTACACCTTC
CDR3: CASSQFMQGDGYTF

V: TRBV5-6
size: .
J: TRBJ2-7
D: TRBD1
DNA: TGTGCCAGCAGCGCACGGACAGGGGAGCCTTCCTACGAGCAGTACTTC
CDR3: CASSARTGEPSYEQYF

V: TRBV4-3
size: .
J: TRBJ1-5
D: .
DNA: TGCGCCAGCAGCCTAGCGGGCAATCAGCCCCAGCATTTT
CDR3: CASSLAGNQPQHF

V: TRBV6-1
size: .
J: TRBJ2-1
D: TRBD2
DNA: TGTGCCAGCAGGGGCGGGGGTTACAATGAGCAGTTCTTC
CDR3: CASRGGGYNEQFF

V: TRBV30
size: .
J: TRBJ2-7
D: .
DNA: TGTGCCTGGAGTACGCACCGGACTGAGGCCGGCGGGGAGCAGTACTTC
CDR3: CAWSTHRTEAGGEQYF

V: TRBV30
size: .
J: TRBJ1-5
D: TRBD1
DNA: TGTGCCTGGAGTTTGGGACAGATTAATCAGCCCCAGCATTTT
CDR3: CAWSLGQINQPQHF

V: TRBV2
size: .
J: TRBJ2-3
D: TRBD2
DNA: TGTGCCAGCAGTGTAAGCGGGAGGGGATCAGATACGCAGTATTTT
CDR3: CASSVSGRGSDTQYF

V: TRBV30
size: .
J: TRBJ2-3
D: .
DNA: TGTGCCTGGAGTGTAGGGAATAGCGGACGCACAGATACGCAGTATTTT
CDR3: CAWSVGNSGRTDTQYF

V: TRBV7-9
size: .
J: TRBJ2-3
D: .
DNA: TGTGCCAGCACCCCCGGGGTCCTCACAGATACGCAGTATTTT
CDR3: CASTPGVLTDTQYF

V: TRBV30
size: .
J: TRBJ2-2
D: .
DNA: TGTGCCTGGAGTGTGGGAGGTGTGGGGGAGCTGTTTTTT
CDR3: CAWSVGGVGELFF

V: TRBV6-1
size: few
J: TRBJ2-2
D: .
DNA: TGTGCCAGCAGCGACGGAGGTTCAAACACCGGGGAGCTGTTTTTT
CDR3: CASSDGGSNTGELFF

V: TRBV5-1
size: few
J: TRBJ2-7
D: .
DNA: TGCGCCAGCAGCTTGGGGCGGGAAATTGGGTACGAGCAGTACTTC
CDR3: CASSLGREIGYEQYF

V: TRBV19
size: .
J: TRBJ2-5
D: TRBD2
DNA: TGTGCCAGTAGTATAGGGCCAGCGGGGAATACAGAGACCCAGTACTTC
CDR3: CASSIGPAGNTETQYF

V: TRBV19
size: few
J: TRBJ2-3
D: .
DNA: TGTGCCAGTATAGGCAGGAGCACAGATACGCAGTATTTT
CDR3: CASIGRSTDTQYF

V: TRBV19
size: few
J: TRBJ2-1
D: TRBD1
DNA: TGTGCCAGTAGTCCTACAGGGGGGTATGAGCAGTTCTTC
CDR3: CASSPTGGYEQFF

V: TRBV4-1
size: .
J: TRBJ2-3
D: TRBD2
DNA: TGCGCCAGCAGCCAAGATTGGGGACTAGCGGGAGTTACAGATACGCAGTATTTT
CDR3: CASSQDWGLAGVTDTQYF

V: TRBV5-4
size: .
J: TRBJ2-7
D: TRBD1
DNA: TGTGCCAGCAGCTTGCGTGGACAGGGCTCCTACGAGCAGTACTTC
CDR3: CASSLRGQGSYEQYF

V: TRBV11-2
size: few
J: TRBJ2-5
D: TRBD2
DNA: TGTGCCAGCAGCCCTACTGGACTAGCGGGAGTAATAGAGACCCAGTACTTC
CDR3: CASSPTGLAGVIETQYF

V: TRBV7-9
size: few
J: TRBJ2-1
D: TRBD2
DNA: TGTGCCAGCAGCTACGTGGCGGGAGTCGTGAAACTAAGATACAATGAGCAGTTCTTC
CDR3: CASSYVAGVVKLRYNEQFF

V: TRBV19
size: few
J: TRBJ1-1
D: .
DNA: TGTGCCAGTAGTGCTCCGAGCGGAGCCCTCGAAGCTTTCTTT
CDR3: CASSAPSGALEAFF

V: TRBV18
size: .
J: TRBJ2-2
D: .
DNA: TGTGCCAGCTCTGGGAGTAAGTTGTCCGGGGAGCTGTTTTTT
CDR3: CASSGSKLSGELFF

V: TRBV5-4
size: .
J: TRBJ2-3
D: .
DNA: TGTGCCAGCAGCCGCAAAAGAGGAGTTAACCTCTCATATACGCAGTATTTT
CDR3: CASSRKRGVNLSYTQYF

V: TRBV11-1
size: .
J: TRBJ2-3
D: TRBD2
DNA: TGTGCCAGCAGCTCCGTACTAGCGAGCGGCACAGATACGCAGTATTTT
CDR3: CASSSVLASGTDTQYF

V: TRBV4-1
size: few
J: TRBJ2-1
D: TRBD2
DNA: TGCGCCAGCAGCCAACGACCCAAAGGACAAGCGGGAGTGGACAATGAGCAGTTCTTC
CDR3: CASSQRPKGQAGVDNEQFF

V: TRBV7-9
size: .
J: TRBJ1-5
D: .
DNA: TGTGCCAGCAGCTTACAGGGGAATAGCAATCAGCCCCAGCATTTT
CDR3: CASSLQGNSNQPQHF

V: TRBV2
size: .
J: TRBJ2-5
D: TRBD2
DNA: TGTGCCAGCAGTGAAGTGGAAATAGCGGGCTTAGAGACCCAGTACTTC
CDR3: CASSEVEIAGLETQYF

V: TRBV5-1
size: once
J: TRBJ2-1
D: TRBD2
DNA: TGCGCCAGCAGCTTGGGGACTAGCGGGATCTACAATGAGCAGTTCTTC
CDR3: CASSLGTSGIYNEQFF

V: TRBV18
size: .
J: TRBJ1-5
D: .
DNA: TGTGCCAGCTCCCTGGGAGGAGATCAGCCCCAGCATTTT
CDR3: CASSLGGDQPQHF

V: TRBV7-9
size: .
J: TRBJ2-7
D: .
DNA: TGTGCCAGCAGCTCCAGCGGGCTCTCCTACGAGCAGTACTTC
CDR3: CASSSSGLSYEQYF

V: TRBV19
size: .
J: TRBJ1-5
D: TRBD1
DNA: TGTGCCAGTACCGCCGGGACAGGGCTTAATCAGCCCCAGCATTTT
CDR3: CASTAGTGLNQPQHF

V: TRBV29-1
size: few
J: TRBJ2-3
D: .
DNA: TGCAGCGTTCAACTTAGCACAGATACGCAGTATTTT
CDR3: CSVQLSTDTQYF

V: TRBV7-3
size: few
J: TRBJ1-1
D: .
DNA: TGTGCCAGCAGCTTTGACTCAAACACTGAAGCTTTCTTT
CDR3: CASSFDSNTEAFF

V: TRBV21-1
size: few
J: TRBJ1-4
D: .
DNA: TGTGCCAGCATCGGACAGAATGAAAAACTGTTTTTT
CDR3: CASIGQNEKLFF

V: TRBV29-1
size: .
J: TRBJ2-1
D: .
DNA: TGCAGCGTTGAATCTTCTAGCAATGAGCAGTTCTTC
CDR3: CSVESSSNEQFF

V: TRBV2
size: few
J: TRBJ2-3
D: TRBD2
DNA: TGTGCCAGCAGTGATAGCGGGAGGAGTGGAAATACGCAGTATTTT
CDR3: CASSDSGRSGNTQYF